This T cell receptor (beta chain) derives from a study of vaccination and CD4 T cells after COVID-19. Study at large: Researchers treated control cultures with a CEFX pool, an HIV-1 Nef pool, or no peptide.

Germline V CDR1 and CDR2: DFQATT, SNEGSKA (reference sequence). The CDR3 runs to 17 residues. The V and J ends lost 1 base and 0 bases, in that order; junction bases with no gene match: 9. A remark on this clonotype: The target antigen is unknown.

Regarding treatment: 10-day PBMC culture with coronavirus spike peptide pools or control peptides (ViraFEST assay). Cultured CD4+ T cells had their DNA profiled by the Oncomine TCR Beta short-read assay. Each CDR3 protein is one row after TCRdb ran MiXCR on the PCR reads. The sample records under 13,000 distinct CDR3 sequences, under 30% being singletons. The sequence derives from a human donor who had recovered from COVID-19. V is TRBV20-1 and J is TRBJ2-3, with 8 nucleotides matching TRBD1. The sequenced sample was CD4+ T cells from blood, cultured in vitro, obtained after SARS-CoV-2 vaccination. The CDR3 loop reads CSARARTGRVSTDTQYF. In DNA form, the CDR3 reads TGCAGTGCTAGAGCTAGGACAGGGAGAGTTAGCACAGATACGCAGTATTTT.